Below are 27 T cell receptor beta chains sequenced from a single sample in a study of T cell responses to AZD1222 COVID-19 vaccine. Method: immunoSEQ multiplex PCR; TCRdb's copy keeps in-frame clones and lacks some. The sample carries tens of thousands of clones, about 90% recorded once. The sequencing used peripheral blood, collected on day 0 of AZD1222 vaccination. The receptors here all came from an adult in good health.

The table lists this clone with a few counts. V and J are TRBV6-2 or TRBV6-3 and TRBJ2-7; the match to TRBD1 covers 8 bases. CDR3 length equals 14 residues. V trimming: 2 bases; J trimming: 2 bases; junction bases outside the gene matches: 2. CDR1 and CDR2 (germline): MNHEY, SVGEGT. CDR3 amino acids: CASSYETGAYEQYF. CDR3 in DNA: TGTGCCAGCAGTTACGAGACAGGGGCCTACGAGCAGTACTTC.

This clone was seen just once. CDR3 DNA sequence: TGCGCCAGCAGAAAAGACGGAAGCAATCAGCCCCAGCATTTT. This gives the protein CASRKDGSNQPQHF. This chain uses TRBV5-1 with TRBJ1-5; D remains unclear. Deletions cut 5 bases from V and 1 base from J, with 10 bases between. CDR1 and CDR2 (germline): SGHRS, YFSETQ. The CDR3 is 14 amino acids.

The rearrangement links TRBV27 to TRBJ2-7; D may match TRBD1 or TRBD2 (5 bases each). Germline V gives CDR1 MNHEY, CDR2 SMNVEV (reference sequence). This CDR3 has 17 amino acids. V lost 6 bases and J lost 2, with 23 bases in between. CDR3 region: CASSTGTDSVLPYEQYF. The DNA of the CDR3 is TGTGCCAGCAGCACCGGGACGGATTCGGTCCTCCCCTACGAGCAGTACTTC.

Comments on this clone: The same CDR3 arises from other DNA sequences in this sample as well. The CDR3 sequence: CASSLGGSYEQYF. As DNA, the CDR3 is TGTGCCAGCAGTTTGGGGGGTTCTTACGAGCAGTACTTC. This chain joins TRBV27 and TRBJ2-7, with a possible D match to TRBD2 (6 bases). Germline loops: CDR1 MNHEY, CDR2 SMNVEV (reference sequence). V was pared by 3 bases and J by 4 bases, with 10 bases between. The CDR3 extends over 13 amino acids.

The CDR3 spells CASSGGGASNTGELFF. The CDR3 nucleotides are TGTGCCAGCAGCGGGGGAGGGGCGTCGAACACCGGGGAGCTGTTTTTT. V usage is TRBV7-8 and J usage is TRBJ2-2; TRBD2 matches 7 bases. The CDR3 totals 16 residues. J gave up 0 bases and V 5 bases, and 6 bases lay outside the gene matches. Germline assignment: CDR1 SGHVS and CDR2 FQNEAQ.

This chain links TRBV15 with TRBJ1-2; D may be TRBD1 (5 bases). Germline V gene data show CDR1 as LNHNV and CDR2 as YYDKDF (reference sequence). The germline V and J ends were trimmed by 2 bases and 3 bases, with 16 bases remaining between them. This CDR3 spans 16 amino acids. CDR3 protein: CATSRPQRDSDYGYTF. The CDR3 nucleotides are TGTGCCACCAGCAGACCTCAACGCGACAGCGACTATGGCTACACCTTC.

The chain is built from TRBV5-1 and TRBJ2-1, with 14 positions matching TRBD2. The germline V gene has CDR1 SGHRS and CDR2 YFSETQ. The V and J ends lost 4 bases and 6 bases, in that order; junction bases with no gene match: 9. The CDR3 has 17 amino acids. In DNA form, the CDR3 reads TGCGCCAGCAGCGGGGCGACTAGCGGGAGGGCCCTCAATGAGCAGTTCTTC. This translates into CASSGATSGRALNEQFF.

The gene calls are TRBV9 and TRBJ2-7; weak D call: TRBD2 (5 bases). The germline V gene encodes CDR1 SGDLS and CDR2 YYNGEE. This CDR3 is 12 amino acids long. The V and J ends lost 6 bases and 3 bases respectively, with 10 bases between them. The DNA of the CDR3 is TGTGCCAGCATAGTCGGGGTCTACGAGCAGTACTTC. It codes for CASIVGVYEQYF.

This clone showed up just once. CDR3 protein: CASMGLGGYYGYTF. CDR3 in DNA: TGTGCCAGTATGGGACTTGGGGGGTACTATGGCTACACCTTC. The chain is built from TRBV19 and TRBJ1-2; D might be TRBD1 (5 bases). Germline V gene sequence: CDR1 LNHDA, CDR2 SQIVND (reference sequence). This CDR3 contains 14 residues. Trimming cost V 7 bases and J 3 bases, with 15 bases left between them.

This chain links TRBV12-3 or TRBV12-4 with TRBJ2-3; tentative D call: TRBD2 (5 bases). The CDR3 contains 13 residues. V lost 1 base and J lost 8, with 10 bases in between. CDR3 nucleotides: TGTGCCAGCAGTTTAGGGCTAGCTGGTACGCAGTATTTT. As protein: CASSLGLAGTQYF.

The CDR3 bases are TGTGCCAGCAGTTTCTTCTCGGGGTTGAGGGGCTACACCTTC. Translation: CASSFFSGLRGYTF. The gene calls are TRBV28 and TRBJ1-2; D is unresolved. Per germline, CDR1 MDHEN and CDR2 SYDVKM. The V gene lost 3 bases and the J gene lost 8 bases, with 16 bases spanning the gap. The CDR3 extends over 14 amino acids.

J is TRBJ2-3 and V is TRBV25-1; tentatively, D is TRBD1 or TRBD2 (6 bases each). Germline loops: CDR1 MGHDK, CDR2 SYGVNS. The CDR3 is made up of 14 amino acids. V was cut by 3 bases and J by 3 bases, with 10 bases left in between. CDR3 sequence: CASSDQGRTDTQYF. The CDR3 DNA is TGTGCCAGCAGTGACCAGGGGAGGACAGATACGCAGTATTTT.

The chain carries TRBV24-1 and TRBJ2-1, with 8 positions matching TRBD2. V shed 4 bases, J shed 3 bases, and the junction held 7 bases outside the gene matches. The CDR3 runs 16 residues. CDR1 and CDR2 from the germline V gene are KGHDR and SFDVKD. Here the CDR3 DNA reads TGTGCCACCAGTGACGTTACGGGAGGGAACTACAATGAGCAGTTCTTC. As protein: CATSDVTGGNYNEQFF.

This chain links TRBV20-1 with TRBJ2-7, with unresolved D. The CDR3 length is 11 residues. In germline, CDR1 is DFQATT, CDR2 SNEGSKA (reference sequence). The V and J ends lost 3 bases and 3 bases respectively, with 6 bases between them. The CDR3 DNA follows: TGCAGTGCTAGGAGGAACTACGAGCAGTACTTC. Translating it yields CSARRNYEQYF.

This rearrangement joins TRBV27 to TRBJ1-1; D possibly corresponds to TRBD1 (5 bases). This CDR3 has 12 amino acids. Deletions cut 5 bases from V and 5 bases from J, with 9 bases between. CDR1 MNHEY and CDR2 SMNVEV come from the germline V gene (reference sequence). DNA for the CDR3: TGTGCCAGCAGTAGATGGGGGACTGAAGCTTTCTTT. Amino acid sequence: CASSRWGTEAFF.

This clone was detected once. The gene calls are TRBV5-1 and TRBJ1-2; D uncertain. The germline CDR1 and CDR2 sequences are SGHRS and YFSETQ. The CDR3 extends over 13 amino acids. Trimming left V 0 bases short and J 8 bases short, with 11 bases between. CDR3 in amino acids: CASSLGGKGGYTF. CDR3 nucleotides: TGCGCCAGCAGCTTGGGAGGAAAGGGCGGCTACACCTTC.

The chain has TRBV19 and TRBJ2-4, with D possibly matching TRBD2 (6 bases). Germline-derived CDR1 and CDR2 are LNHDA and SQIVND (reference sequence). Trimming shortened V by 6 bases and J by 0 bases, and 12 bases separated the two germline ends. The CDR3 runs to 15 residues. The CDR3 nucleotides read TGTGCCAGTAGCTTAAAGGGACTAGCCAAAAACATTCAGTACTTC. It specifies CASSLKGLAKNIQYF.

The chain is built from TRBV27 and TRBJ1-2; D may be TRBD1 (5 bases). CDR3 length: 15 residues. The ends were cut back, 0 bases at V and 4 bases at J, with 12 bases in the middle. Germline V gene data show CDR1 as MNHEY and CDR2 as SMNVEV (reference sequence). CDR3 sequence: CASSLSMGGGYGYTF. The CDR3 DNA reads TGTGCCAGCAGTTTATCGATGGGGGGAGGCTATGGCTACACCTTC.

The table lists this clone with a count of one. Distinct nucleotide sequences in the sample also encode this CDR3. The chain carries TRBV12-3 or TRBV12-4 and TRBJ2-5; unclear D gene. V lost 3 bases and J 5 bases, leaving 4 bases between the germline ends. The CDR3 sequence is 11 residues long. CDR3 in DNA: TGTGCCAGCAGTTTTGGGGAGACCCAGTACTTC. Translation: CASSFGETQYF.

The chain couples TRBV3-1 (or the pseudogene TRBV3-2) to TRBJ1-1, with TRBD1 matching over 9 bases. V was clipped by 4 bases and J by 1 base; unmatched bases: 4. The CDR3 totals 15 residues. Germline V gene sequence: CDR1 LGHDT, CDR2 YNNKEL (reference sequence). The CDR3 sequence is CASSPWDRANTEAFF. The CDR3 region has the DNA TGTGCCAGCAGCCCCTGGGACAGGGCGAACACTGAAGCTTTCTTT.

In this sample, this clone turned up once. The genes are TRBV28 and TRBJ2-3, with D possibly being TRBD1 or TRBD2 (5 bases each). V was pared by 8 bases and J by 2 bases, with 11 bases between. In germline, CDR1 is MDHEN, CDR2 SYDVKM. This CDR3 is 13 amino acids long. CDR3 DNA: TGTGCCAGCTGGCAGGGACCCACAGATACGCAGTATTTT. This gives the protein CASWQGPTDTQYF.

V gene TRBV11-1 combines with J gene TRBJ2-1, with D tentatively TRBD2 (6 bases). The CDR3 extends over 16 amino acids. Germline loops: CDR1 SGHAT, CDR2 FQDESV (reference sequence). The V end was cut by 6 bases, the J end by 3 bases, with 18 bases between. The CDR3 DNA sequence: TGTGCCAGCAGTTTAAGCGGTAGCGGAGTCTACAATGAGCAGTTCTTC. Translated, it gives CASSLSGSGVYNEQFF.

The chain links TRBV15 to TRBJ1-2; D is uncertain. With 1 base removed from V and 12 bases from J, the gap between germline ends came to 18 bases. Per germline, CDR1 LNHNV and CDR2 YYDKDF (reference sequence). The CDR3 length is 14 residues. CDR3 bases: TGTGCCACCAGCAGAGTCACAGAGCAACCACTGCACACCTTC. Translating gives CATSRVTEQPLHTF.

V is TRBV7-8 and J is TRBJ2-7; D is possibly TRBD1 (6 bases). This CDR3 has 14 residues. Trimming stripped 2 bases from V and 2 bases from J, with 10 bases between. Germline V gene lookup returns CDR1 SGHVS and CDR2 FQNEAQ. Written as DNA, the CDR3 is TGTGCCAGCAGCTTATCAGGGGCAGCCTACGAGCAGTACTTC. Translation gives CASSLSGAAYEQYF.

This chain links TRBV2 with TRBJ2-1, with TRBD1 matching over 9 bases. This CDR3 has 16 residues. Germline V lookup: CDR1 SNHLY, CDR2 FYNNEI. The V segment lost 3 bases and the J segment 5 bases; nucleotides outside the gene matches: 8. CDR3: CASSDPGTGSDNEQFF. The CDR3 bases are TGTGCCAGCAGTGACCCCGGGACAGGGTCGGACAATGAGCAGTTCTTC.

V and J are TRBV29-1 and TRBJ1-2; tentatively, D is TRBD1 (5 bases). This CDR3 has 15 amino acids. Per the germline V gene, CDR1 is SQVTM and CDR2 is ANQGSEA. Trimming took 6 bases from V and 7 from J, leaving 24 bases between them. CDR3 in amino acids: CSVGRTGTLVGGYTF. The CDR3, as DNA: TGCAGCGTGGGGAGAACCGGGACGCTAGTTGGTGGCTACACCTTC.

This chain joins TRBV4-3 and TRBJ1-4; D is possibly TRBD1 (6 bases). This CDR3 spans 15 amino acids. The germline V and J ends were trimmed by 4 bases and 8 bases, with 17 bases remaining between them. Germline CDR1 is LGHNA and CDR2 is YSLEER. The DNA for the CDR3 is TGCGCCAGCAGCCTGCAGGGGCGCCCGGGGGAAAAACTGTTTTTT. Translation: CASSLQGRPGEKLFF.